This record looks at one T cell receptor (beta chain) sequence and its context. The antigen remains undetermined. CDR3 length: 17 residues. Germline CDR1 is SGHAT and CDR2 is FQDESV (reference sequence). V was shortened by 6 bases and J by 1 base, with 22 bases between the two germline ends. This sample is drawn from a study of radiotherapy plus CTLA-4 blockade in lung cancer. In the study overall: About a sixth of enrolled patients responded objectively, and about 30% had disease control.

Profiling relied on immunoSEQ multiplex PCR, and the TCRdb table lists in-frame clones only, not all of them. The sample has about 62,000 clones, about 80% seen once. Broader study findings: Per reports, early blood T cell clone dynamics, plus interferon-beta, forecast response most strongly.

The chain joins TRBV11-1 to TRBJ2-7, with a weak D call TRBD2 (5 bases). Here the sequenced sample was peripheral blood, taken from a patient treated with radiotherapy plus ipilimumab. This clonotype was obtained from a human donor with non-small cell lung cancer who had a complete response to radiotherapy plus ipilimumab. The CDR3 is CASRQLVRRYGSYEQYF. The DNA for the CDR3 is TGTGCCAGCAGGCAACTAGTGCGGCGGTATGGATCCTACGAGCAGTACTTC.